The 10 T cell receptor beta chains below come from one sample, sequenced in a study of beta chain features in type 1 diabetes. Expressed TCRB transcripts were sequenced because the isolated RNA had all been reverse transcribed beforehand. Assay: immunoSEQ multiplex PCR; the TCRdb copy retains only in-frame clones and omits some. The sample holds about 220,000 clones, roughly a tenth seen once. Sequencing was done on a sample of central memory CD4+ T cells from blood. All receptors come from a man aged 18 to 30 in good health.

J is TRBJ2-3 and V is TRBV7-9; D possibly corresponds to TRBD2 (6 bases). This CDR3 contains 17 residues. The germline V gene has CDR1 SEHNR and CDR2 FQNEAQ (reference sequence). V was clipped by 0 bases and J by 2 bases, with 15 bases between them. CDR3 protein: CASSLAQTSELTDTQYF. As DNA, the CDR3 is TGTGCCAGCAGCTTAGCGCAGACTAGTGAGCTCACAGATACGCAGTATTTT.

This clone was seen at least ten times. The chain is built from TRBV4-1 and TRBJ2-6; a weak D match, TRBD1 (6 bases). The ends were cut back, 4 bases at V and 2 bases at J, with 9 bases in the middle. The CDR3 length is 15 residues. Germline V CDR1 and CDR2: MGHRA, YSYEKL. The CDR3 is CASSPGQTGANVLTF. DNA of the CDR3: TGCGCCAGCAGCCCTGGACAGACTGGGGCCAACGTCCTGACTTTC.

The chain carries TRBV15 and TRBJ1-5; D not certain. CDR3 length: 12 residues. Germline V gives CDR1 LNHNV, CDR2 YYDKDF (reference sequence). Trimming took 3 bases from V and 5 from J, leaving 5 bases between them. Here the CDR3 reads CATSRSYQPQHF. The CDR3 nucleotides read TGTGCCACCAGCAGGTCCTATCAGCCCCAGCATTTT.

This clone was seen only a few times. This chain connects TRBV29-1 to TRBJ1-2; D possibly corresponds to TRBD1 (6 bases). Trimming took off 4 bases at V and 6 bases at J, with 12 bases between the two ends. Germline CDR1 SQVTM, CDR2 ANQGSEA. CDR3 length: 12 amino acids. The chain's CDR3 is CSVAGGEDGYTF. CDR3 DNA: TGCAGCGTTGCTGGGGGCGAGGATGGCTACACCTTC.

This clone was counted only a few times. CDR3 in amino acids: CASRGLREETQYF. The DNA of the CDR3 is TGTGCCAGCAGAGGCCTGCGGGAAGAGACCCAGTACTTC. The genes are TRBV6-6 and TRBJ2-5, with D possibly being TRBD2 (5 bases). Germline CDR1 MNHNY, CDR2 SVGAGI (reference sequence). The CDR3 covers 13 residues. V was cut by 6 bases and J by 3 bases, with 11 bases left in between.

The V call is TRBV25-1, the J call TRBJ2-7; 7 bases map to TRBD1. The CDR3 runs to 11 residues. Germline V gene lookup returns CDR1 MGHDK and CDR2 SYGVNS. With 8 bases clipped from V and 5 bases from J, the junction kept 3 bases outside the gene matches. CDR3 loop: CASGTVNEQYF. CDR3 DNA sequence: TGTGCCAGCGGGACAGTGAACGAGCAGTACTTC.

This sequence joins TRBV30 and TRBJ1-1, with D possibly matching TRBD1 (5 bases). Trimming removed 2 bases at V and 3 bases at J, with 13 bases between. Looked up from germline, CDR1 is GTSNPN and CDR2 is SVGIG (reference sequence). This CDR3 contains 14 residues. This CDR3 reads CAWSLRGSDTEAFF. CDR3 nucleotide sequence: TGTGCCTGGAGTCTGCGGGGGTCGGACACTGAAGCTTTCTTT.

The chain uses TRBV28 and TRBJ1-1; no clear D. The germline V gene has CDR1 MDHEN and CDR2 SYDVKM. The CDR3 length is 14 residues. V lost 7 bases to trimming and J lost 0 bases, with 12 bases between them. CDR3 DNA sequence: TGTGCCAGCACCTCGGGAGGTCTGAACACTGAAGCTTTCTTT. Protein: CASTSGGLNTEAFF. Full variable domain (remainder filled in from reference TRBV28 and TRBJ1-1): DVKVTQSSRYLVKRTGEKVFLECVQDMDHENMFWYRQDPGLGLRLIYFSYDVKMKEKGDIPEGYSVSREKKERFSLILESASTNQTSMYLCASTSGGLNTEAFFGQGTRLTVV.

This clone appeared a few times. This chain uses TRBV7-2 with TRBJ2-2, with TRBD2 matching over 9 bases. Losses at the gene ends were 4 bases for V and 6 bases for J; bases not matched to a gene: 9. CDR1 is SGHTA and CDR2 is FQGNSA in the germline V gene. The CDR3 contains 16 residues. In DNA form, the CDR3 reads TGTGCCAGCAGCTCAAGCCTAGCGGGAAAGGCCGGGGAGCTGTTTTTT. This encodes CASSSSLAGKAGELFF.

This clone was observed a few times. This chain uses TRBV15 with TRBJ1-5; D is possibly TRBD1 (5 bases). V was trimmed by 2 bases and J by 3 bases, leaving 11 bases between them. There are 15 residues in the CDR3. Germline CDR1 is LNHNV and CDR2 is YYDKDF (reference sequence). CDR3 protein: CATSRTQGDNQPQHF. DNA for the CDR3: TGTGCCACCAGCAGAACCCAGGGAGACAATCAGCCCCAGCATTTT.